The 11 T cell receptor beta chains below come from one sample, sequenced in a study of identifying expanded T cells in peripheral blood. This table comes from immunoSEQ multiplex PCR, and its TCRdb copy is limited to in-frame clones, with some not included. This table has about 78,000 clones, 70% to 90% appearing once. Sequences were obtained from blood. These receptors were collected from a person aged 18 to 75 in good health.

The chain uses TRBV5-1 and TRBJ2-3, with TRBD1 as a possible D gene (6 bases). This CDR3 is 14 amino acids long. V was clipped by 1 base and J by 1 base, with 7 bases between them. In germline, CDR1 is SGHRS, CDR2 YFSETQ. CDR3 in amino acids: CASSLWGRTDTQYF. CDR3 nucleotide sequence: TGCGCCAGCAGCTTGTGGGGGCGCACAGATACGCAGTATTTT.

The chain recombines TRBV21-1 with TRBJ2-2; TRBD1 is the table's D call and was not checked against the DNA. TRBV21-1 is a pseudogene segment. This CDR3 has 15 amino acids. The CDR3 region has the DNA TGTGCCAGCACCCGGGGACAGGGGTGCACCGGGGAGCTGTTTTTT. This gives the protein CASTRGQGCTGELFF.

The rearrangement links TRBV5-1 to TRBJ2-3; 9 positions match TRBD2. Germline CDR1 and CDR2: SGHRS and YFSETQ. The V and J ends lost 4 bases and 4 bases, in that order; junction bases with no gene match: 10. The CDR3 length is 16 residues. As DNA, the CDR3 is TGCGCCAGCAGCCCGGCCCCGGGCGGGGGGGCAGATACGCAGTATTTT. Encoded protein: CASSPAPGGGADTQYF.

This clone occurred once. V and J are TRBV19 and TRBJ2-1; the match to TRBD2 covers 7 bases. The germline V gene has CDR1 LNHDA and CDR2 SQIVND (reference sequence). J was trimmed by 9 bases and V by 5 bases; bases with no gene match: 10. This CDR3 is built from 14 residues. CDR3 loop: CASSLRPSGVEQFF. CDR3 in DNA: TGTGCCAGTAGTCTAAGACCGAGCGGGGTTGAGCAGTTCTTC. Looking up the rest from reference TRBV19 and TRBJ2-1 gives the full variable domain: DGGITQSPKYLFRKEGQNVTLSCEQNLNHDAMYWYRQDPGQGLRLIYYSQIVNDFQKGDIAEGYSVSREKKESFPLTVTSAQKNPTAFYLCASSLRPSGVEQFFGPGTRLTVL.

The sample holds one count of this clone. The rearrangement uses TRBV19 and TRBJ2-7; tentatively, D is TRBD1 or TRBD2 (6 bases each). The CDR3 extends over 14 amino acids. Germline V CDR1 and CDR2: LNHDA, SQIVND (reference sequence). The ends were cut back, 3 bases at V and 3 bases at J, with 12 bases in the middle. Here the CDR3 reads CASSIGGPSYEQYF. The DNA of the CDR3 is TGTGCCAGTAGTATCGGGGGCCCCAGCTACGAGCAGTACTTC.

Here the CDR3 DNA reads TGCGCCAGCAGCCAGGTCTCCTCGGACTCCTATGGCTACACCTTC. This encodes CASSQVSSDSYGYTF. The chain combines TRBV4-3 with TRBJ1-2; D unclear. Germline-derived CDR1 and CDR2 are LGHNA and YSLEER. V was trimmed by 3 bases and J by 4 bases, leaving 15 bases between them. CDR3 length: 15 residues.

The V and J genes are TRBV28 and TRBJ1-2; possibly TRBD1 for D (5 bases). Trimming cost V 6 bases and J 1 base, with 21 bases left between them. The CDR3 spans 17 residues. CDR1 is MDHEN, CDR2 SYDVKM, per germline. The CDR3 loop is CASRPTDLAGGNYGYTF. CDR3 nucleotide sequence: TGTGCCAGCAGACCCACGGACCTCGCGGGGGGTAACTATGGCTACACCTTC.

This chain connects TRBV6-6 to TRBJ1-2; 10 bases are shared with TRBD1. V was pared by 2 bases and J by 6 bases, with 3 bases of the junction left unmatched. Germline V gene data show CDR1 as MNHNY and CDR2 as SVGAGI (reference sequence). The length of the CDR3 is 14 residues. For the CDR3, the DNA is TGTGCCAGCAGTTACACCGGACAGGGGGATGGCTACACCTTC. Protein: CASSYTGQGDGYTF.

CDR3 region: CASSRFLAEKLFF. CDR3 coding DNA: TGTGCCAGCAGTCGCTTCCTCGCAGAAAAACTGTTTTTT. The V gene is TRBV14, the J gene TRBJ1-4; D remains unclear. The CDR3 runs to 13 residues. CDR1 and CDR2 (germline): SGHDN, FVKESK. V was trimmed by 6 bases and J by 8 bases, leaving 13 bases between them.

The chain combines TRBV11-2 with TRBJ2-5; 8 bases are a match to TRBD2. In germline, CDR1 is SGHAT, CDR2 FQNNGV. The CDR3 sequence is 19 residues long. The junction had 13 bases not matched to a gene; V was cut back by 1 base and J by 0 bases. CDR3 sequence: CASSLGPLAGTLYQETQYF. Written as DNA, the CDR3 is TGTGCCAGCAGCTTAGGTCCCTTAGCGGGAACCCTGTACCAAGAGACCCAGTACTTC.

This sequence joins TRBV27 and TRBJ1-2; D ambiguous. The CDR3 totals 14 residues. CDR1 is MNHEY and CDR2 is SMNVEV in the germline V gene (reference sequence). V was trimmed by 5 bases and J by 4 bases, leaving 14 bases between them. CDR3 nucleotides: TGTGCCAGCAGTCCCCTCCAGGCGCCCTATGGCTACACCTTC. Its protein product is CASSPLQAPYGYTF.